Following are 22 T cell receptor beta chains from one sample sequenced in a study of blood T cell repertoires in COVID-19. The protocol was immunoSEQ multiplex PCR, while the TCRdb copy is restricted to in-frame clones and leaves out a portion. Here the sample spans 200,000 to 300,000 clones, about 80% being singletons. Sequencing used PBMCs or T cells enriched from blood (not recorded which). The receptors were gathered from a woman between 35 and 50 years old who had been exposed to COVID-19.

The chain carries TRBV7-2 and TRBJ1-4; D gene unclear. Germline V gives CDR1 SGHTA, CDR2 FQGNSA. The length of the CDR3 is 15 residues. Trimming removed 5 bases from V and 0 bases from J, with 10 bases in between. CDR3 coding DNA: TGTGCCAGCAGCCAAACGGGAACAACTAATGAAAAACTGTTTTTT. This codes for CASSQTGTTNEKLFF.

The chain uses TRBV7-8 and TRBJ1-2, with D tentatively TRBD1 (6 bases). Trimming pared 7 bases from V and 4 bases from J, leaving 19 bases between. There are 15 residues in the CDR3. CDR1 SGHVS and CDR2 FQNEAQ come from the germline V gene. CDR3: CASTLRGRNLYGYTF. The CDR3 DNA reads TGTGCCAGCACCCTCAGGGGCCGAAACCTCTATGGCTACACCTTC. Using reference TRBV7-8 and TRBJ1-2 for the parts outside the CDR3, the full variable domain is GAGVSQSPRYKVAKRGQDVALRCDPISGHVSLFWYQQALGQGPEFLTYFQNEAQLDKSGLPSDRFFAERPEGSVSTLKIQRTQQEDSAVYLCASTLRGRNLYGYTFGSGTRLTVV.

The gene calls are TRBV5-8 and TRBJ2-3; 8 bases are shared with TRBD2. This CDR3 has 16 residues. The germline V gene encodes CDR1 SGHTS and CDR2 YDEGEE. Trimming took 1 base from V and 2 from J; bases not matched to a gene: 6. This CDR3 reads CASSLYAGGATDTQYF. CDR3 nucleotide sequence: TGTGCCAGCAGCTTGTACGCCGGGGGGGCCACAGATACGCAGTATTTT. Complete variable domain (other parts from reference TRBV5-8 and TRBJ2-3): EAGVTQSPTHLIKTRGQQATLRCSPISGHTSVYWYQQALGLGLQFLLWYDEGEERNRGNFPPRFSGRQFPNYSSELNVNALELEDSALYLCASSLYAGGATDTQYFGPGTRLTVL.

The chain couples TRBV5-4 to TRBJ2-2, with D perhaps matching TRBD1 (5 bases). CDR3 size: 13 residues. Trimming stripped 3 bases from V and 4 bases from J, with 7 bases between. The germline V gene encodes CDR1 SGHNT and CDR2 YYREEE (reference sequence). CDR3: CASSSGITGELFF. Here the CDR3 DNA reads TGTGCCAGCAGCTCAGGGATCACCGGGGAGCTGTTTTTT.

The chain employs TRBV28 and TRBJ1-5; D unclear. Germline assignment: CDR1 MDHEN and CDR2 SYDVKM. The CDR3 loop spans 14 amino acids. The germline V and J ends were trimmed by 6 bases and 1 base, with 10 bases remaining between them. CDR3 in amino acids: CASSPPGSNQPQHF. The CDR3, as DNA: TGTGCCAGCAGCCCCCCAGGCAGCAATCAGCCCCAGCATTTT.

The chain links TRBV2 to TRBJ2-7; D is unclear. Germline CDR1 and CDR2: SNHLY and FYNNEI. The CDR3 is 13 residues long. V was pared by 6 bases and J by 2 bases, with 11 bases between. CDR3 in DNA: TGTGCCAGCAGCGAGTCCAGGACCTACGAGCAGTACTTC. Translation gives CASSESRTYEQYF.

The chain is built from TRBV7-9 and TRBJ2-3; tentative D call: TRBD2 (6 bases). Deletions cut 3 bases from V and 0 bases from J, with 16 bases between. The germline V gene encodes CDR1 SEHNR and CDR2 FQNEAQ (reference sequence). This CDR3 region has 17 residues. CDR3 protein: CASSLGGITVSTDTQYF. The CDR3 DNA sequence: TGTGCCAGCAGCTTGGGCGGGATTACGGTGAGCACAGATACGCAGTATTTT.

This rearrangement joins TRBV5-5 to TRBJ1-1, with 7 bases lining up with TRBD1. Per the germline V gene, CDR1 is SGHKS and CDR2 is YYEKEE (reference sequence). CDR3 size: 15 residues. Trimming removed 3 bases from V and 4 bases from J; junction bases left unmatched: 9. Here the CDR3 reads CASSYGRGRSTEAFF. CDR3 in DNA: TGTGCCAGCAGCTACGGGAGGGGGCGAAGCACTGAAGCTTTCTTT.

This rearrangement joins TRBV4-2 to TRBJ1-6, with 7 positions matching TRBD1. The germline gives CDR1 LGHNA, CDR2 YNFKEQ. The CDR3 is 17 amino acids. V lost 4 bases, J lost 8 bases, and 14 bases stayed unmatched. For the CDR3, the DNA is TGTGCCAGCAGCCCAGCCCTCTCAGGGGGTAAATATTCACCCCTCCACTTT. Its translation: CASSPALSGGKYSPLHF.

The CDR3 protein is CASSARNNDYQETQYF. In DNA, the CDR3 is TGCGCCAGCAGCGCCAGAAACAATGACTACCAAGAGACCCAGTACTTC. The J gene is TRBJ2-5, the V gene TRBV5-1; D is unresolved. The germline V gene has CDR1 SGHRS and CDR2 YFSETQ. Trimming pared 4 bases from V and 0 bases from J, leaving 16 bases between. The CDR3 contains 16 residues.

The rearrangement links TRBV5-1 to TRBJ1-4; TRBD1 matches 10 bases. Germline V gene data show CDR1 as SGHRS and CDR2 as YFSETQ. This CDR3 is built from 17 residues. V lost 4 bases and J lost 2; bases outside the gene matches: 8. The CDR3 spells CASSVTGGVSTNEKLFF. CDR3 bases: TGCGCCAGCAGCGTGACAGGGGGCGTTAGCACTAATGAAAAACTGTTTTTT.

This clone has only one observation. J is TRBJ1-1 and V is TRBV7-3, with D uncertain. The germline gives CDR1 SGHTA, CDR2 FQGTGA. This CDR3 has 16 amino acids. V was shortened by 2 bases and J by 0 bases, with 13 bases between the two germline ends. CDR3 sequence reads: CASSLLLTVMNTEAFF. Here the CDR3 DNA reads TGTGCCAGCAGCTTACTCCTCACTGTTATGAACACTGAAGCTTTCTTT.

The chain's CDR3 is CASSTPQAGEQYF. In DNA form, the CDR3 reads TGTGCCAGTAGTACCCCACAGGCCGGTGAGCAGTACTTC. This chain connects TRBV19 to TRBJ2-7, with a possible D match to TRBD1 (5 bases). CDR3 length equals 13 residues. V was pared by 4 bases and J by 7 bases, with 14 bases between. Germline V gene data show CDR1 as LNHDA and CDR2 as SQIVND (reference sequence).

The chain links TRBV9 to TRBJ1-4, with TRBD1 as a possible D gene (5 bases). Germline V lookup: CDR1 SGDLS, CDR2 YYNGEE. Trimming took off 2 bases at V and 6 bases at J, with 14 bases between the two ends. The CDR3 extends over 15 amino acids. CDR3 amino acids: CASSVDGGGDEKLFF. The CDR3, as DNA: TGTGCCAGCAGCGTCGACGGGGGAGGAGATGAAAAACTGTTTTTT.

The J gene is TRBJ2-1, the V gene TRBV2, with 7 bases fitting TRBD1. The germline V gene encodes CDR1 SNHLY and CDR2 FYNNEI. The CDR3 covers 15 residues. The ends lost 6 bases at V and 8 bases at J; junction bases unmatched: 13. CDR3 nucleotide sequence: TGTGCCAGCAGGCTCGATCAGGGGGTTGCCTATGAGCAGTTCTTC. This gives the protein CASRLDQGVAYEQFF.

This rearrangement joins TRBV6-4 to TRBJ2-3; TRBD2 might be the D (6 bases). The CDR3 covers 15 residues. Trimming stripped 3 bases from V and 2 bases from J, with 12 bases between. CDR1 and CDR2 (germline): MRHNA, SNTAGT. The CDR3 region is CASSEAGPDTDTQYF. The DNA for the CDR3 is TGTGCCAGCAGTGAGGCGGGACCCGACACAGATACGCAGTATTTT.

This chain connects TRBV28 to TRBJ1-5; TRBD1 aligns across 7 bases. The CDR3 has 15 amino acids. With 5 bases clipped from V and 5 bases from J, the junction kept 9 bases outside the gene matches. Germline values: CDR1 MDHEN, CDR2 SYDVKM. CDR3 nucleotides: TGTGCCAGCAGTGCGGGGGGACAGTCCTATCAGCCCCAGCATTTT. Translation: CASSAGGQSYQPQHF.

The V gene is TRBV27, the J gene TRBJ2-1; the match to TRBD2 covers 14 bases. The germline V gene has CDR1 MNHEY and CDR2 SMNVEV (reference sequence). CDR3 length: 14 amino acids. Germline trimming cut 6 bases from V and 8 bases from J; bases unmatched to any gene: 3. In DNA form, the CDR3 reads TGTGCCAGCAGGAGGACTAGCGGGGGGTATGAGCAGTTCTTC. Its protein is CASRRTSGGYEQFF.

The chain couples TRBV4-3 to TRBJ2-3; 8 bases are a match to TRBD2. The CDR3 has 16 residues. Germline V gene data show CDR1 as LGHNA and CDR2 as YSLEER. V trimming: 1 base; J trimming: 4 bases; junction bases outside the gene matches: 7. The CDR3 DNA is TGCGCCAGCAGCCAAGCCGGCGGGGGGTCTCCAGATACGCAGTATTTT. Translation gives CASSQAGGGSPDTQYF.

The chain has TRBV2 and TRBJ2-7, with 7 positions matching TRBD1. Germline trimming cut 7 bases from V and 5 bases from J; bases unmatched to any gene: 11. The CDR3 loop spans 14 amino acids. Germline-derived CDR1 and CDR2 are SNHLY and FYNNEI. CDR3 sequence: CASTRRDSQHEQYF. The DNA of the CDR3 is TGTGCCAGCACCAGAAGGGACAGCCAACACGAGCAGTACTTC.

This sequence joins TRBV7-3 and TRBJ2-2; a possible D gene is TRBD1 (5 bases). Germline loops: CDR1 SGHTA, CDR2 FQGTGA. Trimming removed 5 bases at V and 4 bases at J, with 11 bases between. The CDR3 spans 14 residues. The CDR3 bases are TGTGCCAGCAGCGCCCAGGGTGCCACCGGGGAGCTGTTTTTT. It encodes CASSAQGATGELFF.

The chain is built from TRBV19 and TRBJ2-1, with a tentative D call TRBD2 (7 bases). The V end was cut by 5 bases, the J end by 0 bases, with 14 bases between. Looked up from germline, CDR1 is LNHDA and CDR2 is SQIVND (reference sequence). The CDR3 is made up of 16 amino acids. This CDR3 reads CASSWSGGRSYNEQFF. The CDR3 DNA reads TGTGCCAGTAGTTGGTCCGGGGGGCGCTCCTACAATGAGCAGTTCTTC.